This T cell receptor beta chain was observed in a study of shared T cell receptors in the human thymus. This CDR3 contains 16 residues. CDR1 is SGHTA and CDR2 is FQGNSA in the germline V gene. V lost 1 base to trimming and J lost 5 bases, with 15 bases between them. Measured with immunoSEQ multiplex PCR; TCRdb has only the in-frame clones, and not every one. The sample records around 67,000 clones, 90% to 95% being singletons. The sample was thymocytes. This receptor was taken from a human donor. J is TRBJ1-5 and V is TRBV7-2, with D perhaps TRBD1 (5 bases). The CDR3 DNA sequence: TGTGCCAGCAGCTTAGGGGGCAGGGCCGCCCATCAGCCCCAGCATTTT. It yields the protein CASSLGGRAAHQPQHF.